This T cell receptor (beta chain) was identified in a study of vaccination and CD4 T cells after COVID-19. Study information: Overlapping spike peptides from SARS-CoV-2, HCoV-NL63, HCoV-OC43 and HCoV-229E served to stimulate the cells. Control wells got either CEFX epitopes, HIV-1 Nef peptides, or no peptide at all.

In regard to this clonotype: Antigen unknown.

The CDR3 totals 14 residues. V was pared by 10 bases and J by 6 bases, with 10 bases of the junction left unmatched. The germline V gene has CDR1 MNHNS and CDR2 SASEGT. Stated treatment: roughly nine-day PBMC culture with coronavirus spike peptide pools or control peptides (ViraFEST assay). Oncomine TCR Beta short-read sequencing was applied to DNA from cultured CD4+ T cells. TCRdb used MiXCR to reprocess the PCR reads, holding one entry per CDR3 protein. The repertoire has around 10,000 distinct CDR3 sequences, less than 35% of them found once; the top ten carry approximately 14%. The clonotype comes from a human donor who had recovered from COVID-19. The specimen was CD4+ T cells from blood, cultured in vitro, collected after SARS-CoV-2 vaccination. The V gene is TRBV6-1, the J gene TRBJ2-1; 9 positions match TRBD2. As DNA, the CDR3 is TGTGCCACCTCGGGCGTAGCGGGAGCCAATGAGCAGTTCTTC. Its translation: CATSGVAGANEQFF.